These T cell receptor beta chains were read from a single sample in a study of blood T cell repertoires in COVID-19. TCRdb keeps only in-frame clones here, not all; method: immunoSEQ multiplex PCR. The sample includes around 250,000 clones, around 80% of them seen just once. The sequenced sample consisted of peripheral blood. Receptor source: an elderly man with acute or convalescent COVID-19. CDR3s include the opening cysteine and the closing phenylalanine or tryptophan. A D gene is named only where the DNA matches it firmly. Clone size, where shown, is once, few, many, or a class for clones that have expanded.

j_call d_call v_call clone_size cdr3_aa cdr3_nt
TRBJ1-2 TRBD1 TRBV7-9 . CASSSPGQGDHYGYTF TGTGCCAGCAGCTCTCCCGGACAGGGGGATCACTATGGCTACACCTTC
TRBJ2-3 . TRBV1 . CTSSQELGGSSTDTQYF TGCACCAGCAGCCAAGAGTTAGGTGGGAGTAGCACAGATACGCAGTATTTT
TRBJ2-3 TRBD2 TRBV2 . CASSEPTSGVSTDTQYF TGTGCCAGCAGTGAGCCGACTAGCGGGGTCAGCACAGATACGCAGTATTTT
TRBJ2-4 . TRBV7-9 . CASSLEAKNIQYF TGTGCCAGCAGCTTGGAGGCCAAAAACATTCAGTACTTC
TRBJ2-7 . TRBV28 . CASSPEFGGNEQYF TGTGCCAGCAGTCCCGAGTTCGGAGGGAACGAGCAGTACTTC
TRBJ2-7 . TRBV7-2 once CASRQDLPYEQYF TGTGCCAGCAGACAGGACCTACCCTACGAGCAGTACTTC
TRBJ2-3 TRBD2 TRBV7-8 . CASKLLTSGTTTDTQYF TGTGCCAGCAAACTTTTGACTAGCGGGACGACCACAGATACGCAGTATTTT
TRBJ2-7 TRBD2 TRBV2 . CASILAGHGQYF TGTGCCAGCATACTAGCGGGACACGGGCAGTACTTC
TRBJ2-2 . TRBV21-1 once CASSKGRGQSNTGELFF TGTGCCAGCAGCAAAGGGAGGGGACAGAGCAACACCGGGGAGCTGTTTTTT
TRBJ1-2 TRBD1 TRBV27 . CASSPTQDRGRGGYTF TGTGCCAGCAGTCCAACGCAGGACAGGGGGAGGGGTGGCTACACCTTC
TRBJ2-1 TRBD2 TRBV9 . CASSVAPLAGVHEQFF TGTGCCAGCAGCGTAGCTCCCTTAGCGGGAGTTCATGAGCAGTTCTTC
TRBJ1-6 . TRBV5-1 . CASSLDGGSNSPLHF TGCGCCAGCAGCTTGGATGGAGGTTCTAATTCACCCCTCCACTTT
TRBJ2-2 TRBD1 TRBV5-1 . CASSKGQEADTGELFF TGCGCCAGCAGCAAAGGACAGGAGGCAGACACCGGGGAGCTGTTTTTT
TRBJ1-1 TRBD1 TRBV5-6 . CASSWSWDSEAFF TGTGCCAGCAGCTGGAGCTGGGACAGTGAAGCTTTCTTT
TRBJ2-1 . TRBV25-1 . CASSESGRNEQFF TGTGCCAGCAGTGAATCAGGGAGGAATGAGCAGTTCTTC
TRBJ2-3 . TRBV3-1/TRBV3-2 . CASSSTSGRSTDTQYF TGTGCCAGCAGCTCAACGTCTGGCCGCAGCACAGATACGCAGTATTTT
TRBJ2-5 . TRBV5-1 . CASSLSAARTPQETQYF TGCGCCAGCAGCTTGTCGGCTGCCCGGACACCCCAAGAGACCCAGTACTTC
TRBJ2-3 . TRBV7-2 . CASSLIGGGGTDTQYF TGTGCCAGCAGCTTAATTGGGGGAGGAGGAACAGATACGCAGTATTTT
TRBJ2-2 TRBD2 TRBV28 . CASSLFKRGVTGELFF TGTGCCAGCAGTTTATTCAAGCGGGGGGTTACCGGGGAGCTGTTTTTT
TRBJ2-5 TRBD1 TRBV10-3 . CAISTGTGYQETQYF TGTGCCATCAGTACCGGGACAGGATACCAAGAGACCCAGTACTTC
TRBJ2-6 . TRBV24-1 . CATATGRGANVLTF TGTGCCACCGCGACGGGTAGAGGGGCCAACGTCCTGACTTTC
TRBJ2-7 TRBD2 TRBV7-8 . CASANRAGGPSYEQYF TGTGCCAGCGCGAATCGGGCGGGGGGTCCTTCCTACGAGCAGTACTTC
TRBJ2-5 . TRBV15 . CATSRDRRAMGETQYF TGTGCCACCAGCAGAGATCGGCGGGCCATGGGGGAGACCCAGTACTTC
TRBJ1-3 . TRBV5-5 . CASTGGFLSGNTIYF TGTGCCAGCACCGGAGGCTTCCTCTCTGGAAACACCATATATTTT
TRBJ2-7 . TRBV23-1 . CASSQRGSGEQYF TGCGCCAGCAGTCAAAGGGGCTCCGGCGAGCAGTACTTC
TRBJ2-7 TRBD1 TRBV9 . CASSVFPGQGTYEQYF TGTGCCAGCAGCGTATTCCCGGGACAGGGGACCTACGAGCAGTACTTC
TRBJ2-3 TRBD2 TRBV7-9 . CASSNTPSGRGDTQYF TGTGCCAGCAGTAATACCCCTAGCGGGAGAGGGGATACGCAGTATTTT
TRBJ2-7 TRBD1 TRBV19 . CASSRQGRSEQYF TGTGCCAGTAGTAGACAGGGACGGAGCGAGCAGTACTTC
TRBJ2-7 . TRBV6-1 . CASSEFPVSSYEQYF TGTGCCAGCAGTGAATTCCCGGTGAGCTCCTACGAGCAGTACTTC
TRBJ1-1 TRBD1 TRBV2 . CASRPRDRLSEAFF TGTGCCAGCAGGCCCCGGGACAGGCTTTCTGAAGCTTTCTTT
TRBJ2-5 TRBD1 TRBV3-1/TRBV3-2 . CASSRLRQGLETQYF TGTGCCAGCAGCCGTCTCCGACAGGGTTTGGAGACCCAGTACTTC
TRBJ1-4 . TRBV7-9 . CASSLGGAVNEKLFF TGTGCCAGCAGCTTGGGAGGGGCGGTAAATGAAAAACTGTTTTTT
TRBJ2-1 . TRBV28 . CASNGGGRGMNEQFF TGTGCCAGCAATGGGGGGGGGCGCGGAATGAATGAGCAGTTCTTC
TRBJ2-5 . TRBV2 . CASTGGGVETQYF TGTGCCAGCACCGGTGGAGGGGTGGAGACCCAGTACTTC
TRBJ2-1 . TRBV3-1/TRBV3-2 once CASSQADRTGDNEQFF TGTGCCAGCAGCCAGGCAGATCGGACTGGAGACAATGAGCAGTTCTTC
TRBJ2-1 . TRBV29-1 . CSGTPQVYNEQFF TGCAGCGGCACCCCGCAGGTCTACAATGAGCAGTTCTTC
TRBJ2-1 . TRBV6-1 few CASSEMNSTPWQFF TGTGCCAGCAGTGAAATGAACTCAACCCCGTGGCAGTTCTTC
TRBJ2-7 . TRBV2 . CASSVSSLGYEQYF TGTGCCAGCAGTGTATCCTCCCTCGGGTACGAGCAGTACTTC
TRBJ1-1 TRBD1 TRBV19 . CASAAGTGKAFSTEAFF TGTGCCAGTGCAGCCGGGACAGGGAAGGCGTTCAGCACTGAAGCTTTCTTT
TRBJ2-7 TRBD1 TRBV7-9 . CASSLAGTGDEQYF TGTGCCAGCAGCTTAGCGGGGACAGGGGACGAGCAGTACTTC
TRBJ1-6 . TRBV18 . CASSPQRSDASPLHF TGTGCCAGCTCACCTCAGCGCTCCGATGCTTCACCCCTCCACTTT
TRBJ2-5 TRBD1 TRBV9 few CASSARGQGAQETQYF TGTGCCAGCAGCGCCCGGGGACAGGGGGCACAAGAGACCCAGTACTTC
TRBJ2-1 . TRBV7-9 . CASSPSGNEQFF TGTGCCAGCAGCCCGAGCGGGAATGAGCAGTTCTTC
TRBJ2-7 TRBD1 TRBV20-1 . CSSQGAYEQYF TGCAGTTCGCAGGGGGCCTACGAGCAGTACTTC
TRBJ2-7 TRBD2 TRBV10-3 . CAISGSGLAGSEQYF TGTGCCATCAGTGGTTCGGGACTAGCGGGCTCCGAGCAGTACTTC